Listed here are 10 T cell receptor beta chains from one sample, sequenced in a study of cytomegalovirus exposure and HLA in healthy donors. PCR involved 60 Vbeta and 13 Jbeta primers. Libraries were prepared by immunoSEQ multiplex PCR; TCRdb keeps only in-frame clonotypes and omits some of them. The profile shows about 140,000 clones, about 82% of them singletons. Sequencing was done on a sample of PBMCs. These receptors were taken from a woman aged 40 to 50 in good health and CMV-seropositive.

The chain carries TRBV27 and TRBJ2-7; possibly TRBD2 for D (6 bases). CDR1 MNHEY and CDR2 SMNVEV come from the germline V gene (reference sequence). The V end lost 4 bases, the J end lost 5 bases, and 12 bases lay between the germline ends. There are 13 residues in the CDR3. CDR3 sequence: CASSWAGYNEQYF. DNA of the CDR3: TGTGCCAGCAGTTGGGCGGGGTACAACGAGCAGTACTTC.

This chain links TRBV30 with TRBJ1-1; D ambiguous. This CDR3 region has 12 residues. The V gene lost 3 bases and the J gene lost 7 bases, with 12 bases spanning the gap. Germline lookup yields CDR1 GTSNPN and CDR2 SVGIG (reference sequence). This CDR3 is CAWSYEPSEAFF. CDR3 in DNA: TGTGCCTGGAGCTACGAACCGAGTGAAGCTTTCTTT.

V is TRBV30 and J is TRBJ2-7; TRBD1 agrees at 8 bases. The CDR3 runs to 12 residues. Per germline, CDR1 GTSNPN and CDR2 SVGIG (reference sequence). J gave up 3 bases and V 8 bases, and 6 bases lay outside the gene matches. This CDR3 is CATRTGSYEQYF. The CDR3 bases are TGTGCCACTAGGACAGGGAGCTACGAGCAGTACTTC.

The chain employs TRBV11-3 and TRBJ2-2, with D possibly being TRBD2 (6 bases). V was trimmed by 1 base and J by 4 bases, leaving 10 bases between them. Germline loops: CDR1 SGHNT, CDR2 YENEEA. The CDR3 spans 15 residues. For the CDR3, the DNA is TGTGCCAGCAGCTTAGGGGGGACTTCCACCGGGGAGCTGTTTTTT. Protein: CASSLGGTSTGELFF.

The CDR3 region is CASSQITGTASHYGYTF. The CDR3 nucleotides read TGTGCCAGCAGCCAGATAACCGGGACAGCTAGTCACTATGGCTACACCTTC. The rearrangement uses TRBV14 and TRBJ1-2; 7 nucleotides agree with TRBD1. The trim removed 3 bases at V and 3 bases at J, leaving 13 bases unmatched. This CDR3 is 17 amino acids long. CDR1 is SGHDN, CDR2 FVKESK, per germline.

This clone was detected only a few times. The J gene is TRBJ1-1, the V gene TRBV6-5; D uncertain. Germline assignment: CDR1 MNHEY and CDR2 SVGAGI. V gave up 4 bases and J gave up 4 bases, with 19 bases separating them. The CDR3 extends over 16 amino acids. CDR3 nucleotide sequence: TGTGCCAGCAGTTCAACCCTCTCGTGGAGGGCCACTGAAGCTTTCTTT. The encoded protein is CASSSTLSWRATEAFF.

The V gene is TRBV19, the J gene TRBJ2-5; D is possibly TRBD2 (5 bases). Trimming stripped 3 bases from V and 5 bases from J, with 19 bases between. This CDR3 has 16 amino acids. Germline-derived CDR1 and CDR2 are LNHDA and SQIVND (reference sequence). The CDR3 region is CASSIPSPLGVETQYF. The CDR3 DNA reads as TGTGCCAGTAGTATCCCTAGCCCGCTCGGCGTGGAGACCCAGTACTTC.

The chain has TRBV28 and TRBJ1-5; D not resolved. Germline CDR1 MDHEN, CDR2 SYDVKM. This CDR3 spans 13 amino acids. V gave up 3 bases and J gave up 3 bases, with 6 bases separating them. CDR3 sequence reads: CASSLGFNQPQHF. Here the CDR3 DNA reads TGTGCCAGCAGTTTGGGCTTCAATCAGCCCCAGCATTTT.

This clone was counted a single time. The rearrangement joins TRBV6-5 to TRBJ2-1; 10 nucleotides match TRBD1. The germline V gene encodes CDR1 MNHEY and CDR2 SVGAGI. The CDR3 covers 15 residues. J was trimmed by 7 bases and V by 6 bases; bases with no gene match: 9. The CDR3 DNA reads TGTGCCAGCAGCTCCTGGGACAGGGGTAAAAATGAGCAGTTCTTC. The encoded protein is CASSSWDRGKNEQFF.

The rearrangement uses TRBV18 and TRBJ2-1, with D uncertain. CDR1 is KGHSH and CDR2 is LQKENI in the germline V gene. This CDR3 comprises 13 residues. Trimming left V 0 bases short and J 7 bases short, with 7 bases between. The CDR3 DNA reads TGTGCCAGCTCACCACCAATGGCAAATGAGCAGTTCTTC. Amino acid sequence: CASSPPMANEQFF.